These 25 T cell receptor beta chains were sequenced from one sample in a study of early T cells in non-severe SARS-CoV-2 infection. TCRdb reprocessed the 5' RACE reads via MiXCR and lists one record per CDR3 protein. Of tens of thousands of distinct CDR3 sequences in the sample, 13% were seen once. Sequences were obtained from whole blood. The source of these receptors is an adult who was a healthcare worker with PCR-confirmed SARS-CoV-2 infection or an uninfected control (not recorded which).

DNA for the CDR3: TGTGCCAGCAGGGGAGCGGGAGGTAGATCCTACAATGAGCAGTTCTTC. It is translated as CASRGAGGRSYNEQFF. This chain connects TRBV28 to TRBJ2-1; the match to TRBD2 covers 9 bases. In germline, CDR1 is MDHEN, CDR2 SYDVKM. The length of the CDR3 is 16 residues. V shed 6 bases and J 1 base; nucleotides not matched to a gene: 7.

This clonotype was seen a handful of times. The chain uses TRBV29-1 and TRBJ2-2, with D perhaps assigned TRBD1 or TRBD2 (6 bases each). The CDR3 is 16 amino acids. The germline V gene has CDR1 SQVTM and CDR2 ANQGSEA. V was cut by 5 bases and J by 3 bases, with 19 bases left in between. This CDR3 is CSVPTPGGLDTGELFF. CDR3 nucleotide sequence: TGCAGCGTTCCTACCCCTGGGGGGCTCGACACCGGGGAGCTGTTTTTT.

The chain joins TRBV3-1 to TRBJ2-7; a possible D gene is TRBD2 (6 bases). This CDR3 is 14 amino acids long. Germline V CDR1 and CDR2: LGHDT, YNNKEL (reference sequence). With 5 bases removed from V and 4 bases from J, the gap between germline ends came to 15 bases. CDR3 in amino acids: CASSSRDSHYEQYF. The CDR3 DNA follows: TGTGCCAGCAGCTCTCGGGACTCACATTACGAGCAGTACTTC.

The V gene is TRBV29-1, the J gene TRBJ2-7, with 7 bases lining up with TRBD1. Germline CDR1 SQVTM, CDR2 ANQGSEA. The CDR3 spans 13 residues. V was pared by 7 bases and J by 3 bases, with 9 bases of the junction left unmatched. In DNA, the CDR3 is TGCAGCGGTAGGGGGCATGATAACTACGAGCAGTACTTC. Translated, it gives CSGRGHDNYEQYF.

In this sample, this clonotype turned up many times. The chain employs TRBV5-1 and TRBJ2-1; weak D call: TRBD2 (6 bases). Trimming removed 7 bases from V and 1 base from J, with 12 bases in between. Germline CDR1 and CDR2: SGHRS and YFSETQ. The CDR3 totals 14 residues. The CDR3: CASLQEGSYNEQFF. CDR3 nucleotide sequence: TGCGCCAGCCTCCAGGAGGGTTCCTACAATGAGCAGTTCTTC.

This rearrangement joins TRBV12-3 or TRBV12-4 to TRBJ2-7, with D maybe TRBD2 (5 bases). The CDR3 totals 14 residues. Trimming left V 2 bases short and J 6 bases short, with 14 bases between. The CDR3 coding sequence is TGTGCCAGCAGTTTAAGACTACCGGCCCCCGAGCAGTACTTC. Encoded protein: CASSLRLPAPEQYF.

The count of this clonotype is one. This may arise from a read error, as a much more abundant clone is one base away. The V call is TRBV20-1, the J call TRBJ2-1; D may be TRBD2 (6 bases). The germline V gene has CDR1 DFQATT and CDR2 SNEGSKA (reference sequence). With 7 bases removed from V and 9 bases from J, the gap between germline ends came to 37 bases. This CDR3 is 19 amino acids long. DNA for the CDR3: TGCAGTGATAGGGCACCGGGACTGGGGTTAGGACGGTCTCTTAGTGAGCAGTTCTTC. Translating it yields CSDRAPGLGLGRSLSEQFF.

V and J are TRBV13 and TRBJ1-1; D ambiguous. Germline values: CDR1 PRHDT, CDR2 FYEKMQ (reference sequence). The CDR3 runs 15 residues. V dropped 0 bases and J dropped 7 bases, with 15 bases sitting between them. The CDR3 bases are TGTGCCAGCAGCTTAGGCGGTACAGACCCACTTGAAGCTTTCTTT. As protein: CASSLGGTDPLEAFF.

This clonotype was detected many times. The chain combines TRBV27 with TRBJ2-1; D is unclear. Between the trimmed V and J ends, which lost 5 bases and 8 bases, there was a span of 16 bases. Germline V gene data show CDR1 as MNHEY and CDR2 as SMNVEV (reference sequence). The CDR3 loop spans 14 amino acids. The CDR3 nucleotides are TGTGCCAGCAGTCGCCTGGGCGGAGATGATGAGCAGTTCTTC. Translated, it gives CASSRLGGDDEQFF.

The rearrangement uses TRBV7-9 and TRBJ1-6, with D possibly being TRBD1 (5 bases). CDR3 length: 15 amino acids. The V gene lost 6 bases and the J gene lost 7 bases, with 16 bases spanning the gap. CDR1 SEHNR and CDR2 FQNEAQ come from the germline V gene (reference sequence). The CDR3: CASRADQGLNSPLHF. The CDR3 DNA sequence: TGTGCCAGCAGAGCGGATCAGGGATTGAATTCACCCCTCCACTTT.

This clonotype was picked up a small number of times. The V and J genes are TRBV10-3 and TRBJ2-5; D might be TRBD1 (6 bases). Germline CDR1 ENHRY, CDR2 SYGVKD. V lost 8 bases and J lost 4, with 11 bases in between. The CDR3 totals 12 residues. The DNA for the CDR3 is TGTGCCATCTCCGGCAGGGGAGAGACCCAGTACTTC. Protein sequence: CAISGRGETQYF.

In this sample, this clonotype turned up a few times. This chain connects TRBV5-1 to TRBJ2-1, with D maybe TRBD2 (5 bases). This CDR3 region has 12 residues. Trimming left V 2 bases short and J 15 bases short, with 15 bases between. Germline assignment: CDR1 SGHRS and CDR2 YFSETQ. CDR3 DNA sequence: TGCGCCAGCAGCTTCCTGGGAGATTGGCGGTTCTTC. Its translation: CASSFLGDWRFF. Using reference TRBV5-1 and TRBJ2-1 for the parts outside the CDR3, the full variable domain is KAGVTQTPRYLIKTRGQQVTLSCSPISGHRSVSWYQQTPGQGLQFLFEYFSETQRNKGNFPGRFSGRQFSNSRSEMNVSTLELGDSALYLCASSFLGDWRFFGPGTRLTVL.

This clonotype was seen a handful of times. The chain carries TRBV7-9 and TRBJ2-7, with 9 bases identical to TRBD2. The CDR3 spans 17 residues. The ends lost 1 base at V and 2 bases at J; junction bases unmatched: 9. The germline gives CDR1 SEHNR, CDR2 FQNEAQ (reference sequence). For the CDR3, the DNA is TGTGCCAGCAGCTTAGTAGCGGGGGCCGTTGGAGCCTACGAGCAGTACTTC. This codes for CASSLVAGAVGAYEQYF.

This clonotype was observed a few times. The chain recombines TRBV28 with TRBJ1-1; D is uncertain. Germline V gene sequence: CDR1 MDHEN, CDR2 SYDVKM. Trimming stripped 6 bases from V and 12 bases from J, with 14 bases between. The CDR3 loop spans 11 amino acids. CDR3 nucleotides: TGTGCCAGCAGACTCTTAACCCGAACTTTCTTT. It translates to CASRLLTRTFF.

This clonotype was found many times. This rearrangement joins TRBV7-9 to TRBJ1-1; D perhaps matches TRBD1 (6 bases). Germline V lookup: CDR1 SEHNR, CDR2 FQNEAQ (reference sequence). The CDR3 spans 15 residues. Trimming took off 5 bases at V and 1 base at J, with 14 bases between the two ends. DNA for the CDR3: TGTGCCAGCAGCCTACAGGACAGTCAGAACACTGAAGCTTTCTTT. Protein sequence: CASSLQDSQNTEAFF.

This clonotype showed up just a few times. This CDR3 reads CSAPEVAGYEQYF. CDR3 nucleotide sequence: TGCAGTGCTCCTGAAGTGGCAGGGTACGAGCAGTACTTC. The chain has TRBV20-1 and TRBJ2-7; D possibly corresponds to TRBD1 (5 bases). This CDR3 has 13 amino acids. The V end was cut by 5 bases, the J end by 4 bases, with 15 bases between. Germline CDR1 DFQATT, CDR2 SNEGSKA (reference sequence).

The CDR3 sequence is CAWSYGARETQYF. The CDR3 DNA is TGTGCCTGGAGTTATGGGGCGCGGGAGACCCAGTACTTC. The chain employs TRBV30 and TRBJ2-5; D may be TRBD1 (5 bases). Germline loops: CDR1 GTSNPN, CDR2 SVGIG (reference sequence). Trimming took 2 bases from V and 5 from J, leaving 12 bases between them. The CDR3 length is 13 residues.

The genes are TRBV19 and TRBJ1-1; D possibly corresponds to TRBD1 (6 bases). This CDR3 is built from 14 residues. V was trimmed by 6 bases and J by 11 bases, leaving 22 bases between them. The germline gives CDR1 LNHDA, CDR2 SQIVND (reference sequence). The CDR3 loop is CASSLGQSRNGAFF. The CDR3 nucleotides are TGTGCCAGTAGCCTCGGACAGTCGAGAAATGGTGCTTTCTTT.

This clonotype has just one count. This chain links TRBV10-3 with TRBJ1-3; D not certain. Trimming cost V 8 bases and J 3 bases, with 17 bases left between them. Per the germline V gene, CDR1 is ENHRY and CDR2 is SYGVKD. The CDR3 length is 15 residues. CDR3 region: CAISGLGSSGNTIYF. CDR3 nucleotides: TGTGCCATCTCCGGACTAGGTTCGAGTGGAAACACCATATATTTT.

This clonotype was picked up a small number of times. The chain uses TRBV18 and TRBJ2-5, with D possibly TRBD2 on 6 matching bases. Germline CDR1 and CDR2: KGHSH and LQKENI. V lost 4 bases and J 9 bases, leaving 21 bases between the germline ends. The CDR3 sequence is 15 residues long. CDR3 in amino acids: CASSLAGTHIGAQYF. Here the CDR3 DNA reads TGTGCCAGCTCACTCGCCGGGACTCATATCGGGGCCCAGTACTTC.

This chain links TRBV5-1 with TRBJ1-1; D is unresolved. The germline V gene has CDR1 SGHRS and CDR2 YFSETQ. Trimming took off 2 bases at V and 0 bases at J, with 8 bases between the two ends. This CDR3 comprises 14 residues. CDR3 amino acids: CASSFVDLNTEAFF. Written as DNA, the CDR3 is TGCGCCAGCAGCTTCGTGGATCTGAACACTGAAGCTTTCTTT.

This chain joins TRBV28 and TRBJ1-1; no clear D gene. The CDR3 extends over 14 amino acids. Trimming removed 7 bases from V and 0 bases from J, with 12 bases in between. CDR1 is MDHEN and CDR2 is SYDVKM in the germline V gene. CDR3 loop: CASTPPALNTEAFF. CDR3 nucleotide sequence: TGTGCCAGCACCCCTCCTGCCTTGAACACTGAAGCTTTCTTT.

At least ten counts were recorded for this clonotype. Here the CDR3 DNA reads TGTGCCAGCTCACCACAAGGTGAGCAGTTCTTC. Encoded protein: CASSPQGEQFF. The chain combines TRBV18 with TRBJ2-1; D gene uncertain. V was trimmed by 1 base and J by 9 bases, leaving 4 bases between them. The CDR3 covers 11 residues. The germline CDR1 and CDR2 sequences are KGHSH and LQKENI.

This clonotype has just a few counts. J is TRBJ1-4 and V is TRBV11-2, with 9 bases that match TRBD1. J was trimmed by 8 bases and V by 2 bases; bases with no gene match: 3. The CDR3 runs 14 residues. Germline CDR1 and CDR2: SGHAT and FQNNGV. The CDR3 loop is CASSLWTGAEKLFF. CDR3 nucleotide sequence: TGTGCCAGCAGCTTATGGACAGGGGCAGAAAAACTGTTTTTT.

At least ten counts were recorded for this clonotype. The chain has TRBV12-3 or TRBV12-4 and TRBJ1-1; 7 bases align to TRBD1. The V gene end was trimmed by 6 bases and the J gene end by 4 bases; junction bases not matched to a gene: 2. The CDR3 sequence is 12 residues long. The CDR3 DNA is TGTGCCAGCAGCGACAGGGCCACTGAAGCTTTCTTT. Amino acid sequence: CASSDRATEAFF.